The text below deals with one T cell receptor beta chain. Its antigen remains unidentified. One entry per CDR3 protein, called by TCRdb with MiXCR from the 5' RACE reads. This table holds approximately 110,000 distinct CDR3 sequences, approximately 15% found once. These data come from a study of early T cells in non-severe SARS-CoV-2 infection. As for the study in general: Sequencing was performed on bulk RNA from unsorted whole blood, leaving chains unpaired. Regarding the study as a whole: There was a bias toward anti-spike CD8 responses in VDJdb matching, which missed private and CD4 specificities.

The CDR3 extends over 15 amino acids. J gave up 2 bases and V 6 bases, and 6 bases lay outside the gene matches. Germline V gene sequence: CDR1 SNHLY, CDR2 FYNNEI. The rearrangement joins TRBV2 to TRBJ2-3, with TRBD2 matching 9 bases. Sequenced material: whole blood. This sequence was found in an adult who was a healthcare worker with PCR-confirmed SARS-CoV-2 infection or an uninfected control (not recorded which). In DNA form, the CDR3 reads TGTGCCAGCAGGTTAGCGGGGGCCCTCACAGATACGCAGTATTTT. It translates to CASRLAGALTDTQYF.